This TCR beta chain was captured by sequencing in a study of cytomegalovirus exposure and HLA in healthy donors. Across the study: Around 200 million T cells yielded around 100 million unique TCR beta sequences, as an earlier analysis found.

Findings and limits, study-wide: An Asian-associated ancestry cluster reportedly showed fewer N-insertions than the approximately 700-donor mean in a later analysis. The listing of 150 to 200 TCR beta chains classed them as cytomegalovirus-associated. Most of the TCR beta V segments (in an earlier analysis) were productive either about 87% or about 30% of the time.

It was with 60 Vbeta and 13 Jbeta primers that the PCR ran. The method was immunoSEQ multiplex PCR; TCRdb's version includes in-frame clones alone and lacks a portion of them. The data contain about 200,000 clones, 83% of them singletons. This clone showed up just once. Its antigen is still unknown. The CDR3 extends over 11 amino acids. V was trimmed by 5 bases and J by 3 bases, leaving 4 bases between them. Per the germline V gene, CDR1 is MDHEN and CDR2 is SYDVKM. The sequencing sample was made of PBMCs. This receptor was taken from a girl aged 10 to 17 in good health and CMV-seronegative. J is TRBJ1-2 and V is TRBV28; D gene ambiguous. CDR3 sequence (DNA): TGTGCCAGCAGTGGGCACTATGGCTACACCTTC. Encoded protein: CASSGHYGYTF.